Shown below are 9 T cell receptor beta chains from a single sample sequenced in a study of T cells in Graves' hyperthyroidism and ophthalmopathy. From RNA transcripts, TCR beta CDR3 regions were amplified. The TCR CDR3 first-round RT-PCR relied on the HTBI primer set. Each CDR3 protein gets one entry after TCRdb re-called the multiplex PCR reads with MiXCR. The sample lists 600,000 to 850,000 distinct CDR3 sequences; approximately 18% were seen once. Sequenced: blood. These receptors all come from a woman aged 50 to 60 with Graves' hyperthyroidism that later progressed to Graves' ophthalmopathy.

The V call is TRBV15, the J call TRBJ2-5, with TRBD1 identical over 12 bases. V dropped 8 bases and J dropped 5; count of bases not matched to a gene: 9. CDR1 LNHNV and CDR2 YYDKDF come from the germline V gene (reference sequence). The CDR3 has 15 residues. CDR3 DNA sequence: TGTGCCACCCTAAGGGGGACAGGGGGCGAGGAGACCCAGTACTTC. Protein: CATLRGTGGEETQYF.

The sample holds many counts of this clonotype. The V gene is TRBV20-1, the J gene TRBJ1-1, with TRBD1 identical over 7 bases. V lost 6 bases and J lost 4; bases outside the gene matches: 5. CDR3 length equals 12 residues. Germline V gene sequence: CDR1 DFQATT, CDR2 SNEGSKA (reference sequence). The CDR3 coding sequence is TGCAGTGCCGAAAGGGGGCTCACTGAAGCTTTCTTT. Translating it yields CSAERGLTEAFF.

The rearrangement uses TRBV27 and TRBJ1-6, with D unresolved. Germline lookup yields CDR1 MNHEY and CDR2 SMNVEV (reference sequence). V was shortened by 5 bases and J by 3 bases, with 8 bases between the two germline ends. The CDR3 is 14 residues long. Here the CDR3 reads CASSLPHYNSPLHF. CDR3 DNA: TGTGCCAGCAGTCTACCCCACTATAATTCACCCCTCCACTTT.

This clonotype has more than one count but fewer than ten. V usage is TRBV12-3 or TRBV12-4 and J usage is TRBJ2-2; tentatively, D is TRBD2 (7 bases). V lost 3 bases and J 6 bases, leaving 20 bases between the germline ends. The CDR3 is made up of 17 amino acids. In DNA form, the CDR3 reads TGTGCCAGCAGTTTTGGGGGGGGGGCCGTTCTTTCCGGGGAGCTGTTTTTT. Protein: CASSFGGGAVLSGELFF.

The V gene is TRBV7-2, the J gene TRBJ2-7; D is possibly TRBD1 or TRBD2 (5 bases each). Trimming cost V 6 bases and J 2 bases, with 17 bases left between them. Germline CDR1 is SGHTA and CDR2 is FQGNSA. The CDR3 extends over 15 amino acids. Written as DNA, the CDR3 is TGTGCCAGCAGGAGAAGGGACGTATTGACCTACGAGCAGTACTTC. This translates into CASRRRDVLTYEQYF. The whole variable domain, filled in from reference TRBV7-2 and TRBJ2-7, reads GAGVSQSPSNKVTEKGKDVELRCDPISGHTALYWYRQSLGQGLEFLIYFQGNSAPDKSGLPSDRFSAERTGGSVSTLTIQRTQQEDSAVYLCASRRRDVLTYEQYFGPGTRLTVT.

The CDR3 reads CASSLPGGGIQYF. The CDR3 DNA reads as TGTGCCAGCAGCTTACCGGGTGGCGGCATTCAGTACTTC. The chain employs TRBV7-9 and TRBJ2-4; the D is unclear. Trimming removed 2 bases at V and 9 bases at J, with 11 bases between. From germline, CDR1 is SEHNR and CDR2 FQNEAQ (reference sequence). This CDR3 is 13 amino acids long.

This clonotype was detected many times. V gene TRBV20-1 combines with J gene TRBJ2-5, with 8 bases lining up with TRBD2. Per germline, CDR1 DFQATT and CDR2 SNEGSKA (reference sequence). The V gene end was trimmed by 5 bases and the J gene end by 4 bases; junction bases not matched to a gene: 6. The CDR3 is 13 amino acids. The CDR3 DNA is TGCAGTGCTTCTCGGGGGGGCGGAGAGACCCAGTACTTC. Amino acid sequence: CSASRGGGETQYF.

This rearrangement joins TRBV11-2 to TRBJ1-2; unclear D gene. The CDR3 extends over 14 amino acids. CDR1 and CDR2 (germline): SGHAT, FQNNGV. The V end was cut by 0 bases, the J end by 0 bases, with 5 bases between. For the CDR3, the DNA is TGTGCCAGCAGCTTAGATACACCTAACTATGGCTACACCTTC. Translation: CASSLDTPNYGYTF.

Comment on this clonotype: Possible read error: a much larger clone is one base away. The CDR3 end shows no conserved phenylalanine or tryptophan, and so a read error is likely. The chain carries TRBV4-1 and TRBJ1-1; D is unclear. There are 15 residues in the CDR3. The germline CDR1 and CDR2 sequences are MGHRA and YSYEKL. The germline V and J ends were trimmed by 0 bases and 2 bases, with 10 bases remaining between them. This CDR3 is CASSQDRGRNTEAFS. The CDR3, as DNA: TGCGCCAGCAGCCAAGATCGGGGAAGAAACACTGAAGCTTTCTCT.